The present T cell receptor (beta chain) was sequenced within a study of cytomegalovirus exposure and HLA in healthy donors. PCR was performed using 60 Vbeta and 13 Jbeta primers. Clones were sequenced by immunoSEQ multiplex PCR, and TCRdb holds only the in-frame ones, with some missing. The profile shows approximately 180,000 clones, roughly 79% of them singletons. Comments on this clone: Antigen: not known.

Points from the study as a whole: In a later analysis, V- and J-gene trimming of beta chains associated with a DCLRE1C missense variant, replicated independently. Per a prior analysis, the majority of TCR beta V segments were productive roughly 90% or roughly 30% of the time. Rarity held for most TCR sequences, but there were some public TCRs that occurred in many donors.

The sample consisted of PBMCs. This clonotype was obtained from a male donor in good health and CMV-seronegative.

CDR3 sequence (DNA): TGTGCCAGCAGCGAGCGAGCCACGGCCCTTGGCTACGAGCAGTACTTC. Translation: CASSERATALGYEQYF. The chain couples TRBV11-3 to TRBJ2-7; D is unclear. Germline CDR1 SGHNT, CDR2 YENEEA. The CDR3 runs to 16 residues. The ends were cut back, 5 bases at V and 3 bases at J, with 20 bases in the middle.